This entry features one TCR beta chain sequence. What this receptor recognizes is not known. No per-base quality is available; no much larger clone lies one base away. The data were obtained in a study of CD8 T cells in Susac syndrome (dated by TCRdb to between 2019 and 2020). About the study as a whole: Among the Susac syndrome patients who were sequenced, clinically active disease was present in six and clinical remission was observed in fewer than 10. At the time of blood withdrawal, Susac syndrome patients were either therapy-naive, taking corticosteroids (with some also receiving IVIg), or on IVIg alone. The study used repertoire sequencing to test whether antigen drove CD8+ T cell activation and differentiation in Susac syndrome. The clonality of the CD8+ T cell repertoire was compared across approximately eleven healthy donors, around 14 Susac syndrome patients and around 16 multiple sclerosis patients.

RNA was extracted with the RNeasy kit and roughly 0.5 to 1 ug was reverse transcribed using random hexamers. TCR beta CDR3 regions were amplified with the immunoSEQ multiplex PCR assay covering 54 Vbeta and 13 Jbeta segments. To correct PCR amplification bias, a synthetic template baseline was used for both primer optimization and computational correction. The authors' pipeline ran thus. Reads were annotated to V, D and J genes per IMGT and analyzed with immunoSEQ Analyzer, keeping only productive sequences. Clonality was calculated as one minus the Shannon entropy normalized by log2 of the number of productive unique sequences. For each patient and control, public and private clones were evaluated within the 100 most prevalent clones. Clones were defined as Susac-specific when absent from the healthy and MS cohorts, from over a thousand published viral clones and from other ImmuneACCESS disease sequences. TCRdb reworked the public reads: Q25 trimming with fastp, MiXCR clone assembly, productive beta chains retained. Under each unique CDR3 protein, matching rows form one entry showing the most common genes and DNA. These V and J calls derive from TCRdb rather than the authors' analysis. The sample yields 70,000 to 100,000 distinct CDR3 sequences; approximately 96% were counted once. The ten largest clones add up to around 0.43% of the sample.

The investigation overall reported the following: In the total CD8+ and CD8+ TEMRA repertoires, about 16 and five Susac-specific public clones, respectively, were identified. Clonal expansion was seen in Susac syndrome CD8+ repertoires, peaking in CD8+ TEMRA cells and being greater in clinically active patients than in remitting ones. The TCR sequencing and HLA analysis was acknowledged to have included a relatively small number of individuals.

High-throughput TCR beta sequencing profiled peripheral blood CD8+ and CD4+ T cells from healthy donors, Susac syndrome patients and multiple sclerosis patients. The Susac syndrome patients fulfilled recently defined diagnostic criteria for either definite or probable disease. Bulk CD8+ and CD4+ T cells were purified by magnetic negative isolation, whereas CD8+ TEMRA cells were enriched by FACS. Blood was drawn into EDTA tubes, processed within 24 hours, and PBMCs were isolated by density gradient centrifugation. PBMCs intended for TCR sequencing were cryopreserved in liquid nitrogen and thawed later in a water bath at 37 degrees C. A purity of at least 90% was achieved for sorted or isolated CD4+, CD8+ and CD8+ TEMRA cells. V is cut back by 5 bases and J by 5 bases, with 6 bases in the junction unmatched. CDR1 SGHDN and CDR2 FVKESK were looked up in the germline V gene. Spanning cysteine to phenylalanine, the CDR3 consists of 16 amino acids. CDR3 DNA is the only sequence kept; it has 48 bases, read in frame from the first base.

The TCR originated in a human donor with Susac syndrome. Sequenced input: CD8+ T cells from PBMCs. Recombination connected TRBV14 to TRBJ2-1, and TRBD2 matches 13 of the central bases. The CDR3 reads CASSLLAGGLNNEQFF. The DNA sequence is TGTGCCAGCAGCTTACTAGCGGGAGGGCTGAACAATGAGCAGTTCTTC.